The 23 T cell receptor beta chains below come from one sample, sequenced in a study of CD4 T cells in relation to SARS-CoV-2 and coronaviruses (dated by TCRdb to the early 2020s). Libraries were built with the immunoSEQ multiplex PCR assay. Sourced from immuneACCESS, this table was stored by TCRdb with only in-frame sequences that have V and J called. A share of the clones is absent; for the studies checked, an unresolved V gene accounts for under half, and the remainder has no known explanation. Here the sample has tens of thousands of clones; roughly 89% occur a single time. Roughly 1.5% of the sample goes to the ten largest clones. CD4+ T cells from unexposed donors were collected before the COVID-19 pandemic (2011-2018). Material: memory CD4+ T cells from PBMCs. The label giving this sample's cell subset or site can be read as: memory (non-naive) CD4+ T cells. Source of these receptors: a human donor in good health.

The chain combines TRBV5-1 with TRBJ2-7, with D possibly being TRBD1 (5 bases). Between the trimmed V and J ends, which lost 1 base and 6 bases, there was a span of 14 bases. Germline values: CDR1 SGHRS, CDR2 YFSETQ. CDR3 size: 14 residues. This CDR3 is CASSLTQVLGEQYF. Written as DNA, the CDR3 is TGCGCCAGCAGCTTGACACAGGTCCTGGGCGAGCAGTACTTC.

This chain connects TRBV3-1 (or the pseudogene TRBV3-2) to TRBJ2-1, with 9 positions matching TRBD2. The CDR3 covers 15 residues. Trimming cost V 3 bases and J 4 bases; bases outside gene matches: 4. The germline V gene encodes CDR1 LGHDT and CDR2 YNNKEL (reference sequence). The CDR3 protein is CASSQDLAGYNEQFF. CDR3 nucleotide sequence: TGTGCCAGCAGCCAGGACCTAGCGGGGTACAATGAGCAGTTCTTC.

The rearrangement links TRBV6-5 to TRBJ1-2; D ambiguous. This CDR3 is 13 amino acids long. V lost 6 bases and J lost 8, with 16 bases in between. Germline assignment: CDR1 MNHEY and CDR2 SVGAGI. CDR3 protein: CASRPRELSGYTF. For the CDR3, the DNA is TGTGCCAGCAGACCGCGGGAGCTATCGGGCTACACCTTC.

The V gene is TRBV28, the J gene TRBJ1-3; D may be TRBD1 (5 bases). The CDR3 is 15 amino acids. Germline CDR1 and CDR2: MDHEN and SYDVKM. Trimming removed 3 bases from V and 0 bases from J, with 9 bases in between. Here the CDR3 DNA reads TGTGCCAGCAGTTTTGGGGCCCCCTCTGGAAACACCATATATTTT. As protein: CASSFGAPSGNTIYF.

This clone was recorded a few times. The chain links TRBV10-3 to TRBJ1-1; TRBD1 agrees at 9 bases. The CDR3 loop spans 14 amino acids. V was clipped by 5 bases and J by 2 bases; unmatched bases: 3. In germline, CDR1 is ENHRY, CDR2 SYGVKD. For the CDR3, the DNA is TGTGCCATCAGTCGGGACAGGGATAACACTGAAGCTTTCTTT. This sequence encodes CAISRDRDNTEAFF.

The J gene is TRBJ2-3, the V gene TRBV7-9, with 8 bases identical to TRBD2. Trimming at V came to 1 base and at J to 4 bases, leaving 16 bases not matched to a gene. CDR3 length equals 19 residues. From germline, CDR1 is SEHNR and CDR2 FQNEAQ (reference sequence). CDR3 loop: CASSLGLQLKRAGADTQYF. The CDR3 DNA sequence: TGTGCCAGCAGCTTAGGGCTACAATTAAAGCGAGCGGGGGCAGATACGCAGTATTTT.

The chain links TRBV4-1 to TRBJ2-1; TRBD2 aligns across 8 bases. The CDR3 totals 16 residues. CDR1 and CDR2 (germline): MGHRA, YSYEKL. Losses at the gene ends were 3 bases for V and 2 bases for J; bases not matched to a gene: 6. In DNA, the CDR3 is TGCGCCAGCAGCCAGATAGCGGGAATCACCTACAATGAGCAGTTCTTC. The encoded protein is CASSQIAGITYNEQFF.

This chain joins TRBV19 and TRBJ2-7, with 8 bases that match TRBD1. In germline, CDR1 is LNHDA, CDR2 SQIVND (reference sequence). With 2 bases clipped from V and 6 bases from J, the junction kept 3 bases outside the gene matches. The CDR3 spans 13 residues. The CDR3 is CASSIQGAAEQYF. Written as DNA, the CDR3 is TGTGCCAGTAGTATACAGGGGGCGGCCGAGCAGTACTTC.

The table lists this clone with a count of one. This chain's CDR3 is CASSGQGHSRKSEKLFF. CDR3 sequence (DNA): TGTGCCAGCAGTGGACAGGGACATTCTAGGAAGTCCGAAAAACTGTTTTTT. The chain has TRBV28 and TRBJ1-4, with 8 bases identical to TRBD1. The trim removed 5 bases at V and 8 bases at J, leaving 16 bases unmatched. The length of the CDR3 is 17 residues. Germline V gene sequence: CDR1 MDHEN, CDR2 SYDVKM.

V is TRBV27 and J is TRBJ1-2; TRBD1 matches 9 bases. Looked up from germline, CDR1 is MNHEY and CDR2 is SMNVEV (reference sequence). This CDR3 has 14 residues. The V segment lost 0 bases and the J segment 6 bases; nucleotides outside the gene matches: 2. The CDR3: CASSLSGTGNGYTF. The CDR3, as DNA: TGTGCCAGCAGTTTATCCGGGACAGGGAATGGCTACACCTTC.

J is TRBJ2-7 and V is TRBV10-1; the D gene is possibly TRBD2 (5 bases). Germline V gene sequence: CDR1 WNHNN, CDR2 SYGVQD (reference sequence). V lost 3 bases, J lost 0 bases, and 9 bases lay in between. The CDR3 is made up of 14 amino acids. CDR3 DNA sequence: TGCGCCAGCAGTGACGAGGGTAGCTCCTACGAGCAGTACTTC. Encoded protein: CASSDEGSSYEQYF.

This chain uses TRBV28 with TRBJ1-5, with a tentative D call TRBD1 (6 bases). In germline, CDR1 is MDHEN, CDR2 SYDVKM. V was shortened by 3 bases and J by 2 bases, with 11 bases between the two germline ends. The CDR3 is 15 residues long. The CDR3 DNA is TGTGCCAGCAGTTTCCCAGGGGCGGGCAATCAGCCCCAGCATTTT. The encoded protein is CASSFPGAGNQPQHF.

The chain carries TRBV7-9 and TRBJ2-5, with 7 bases fitting TRBD2. The J segment lost 5 bases and the V segment lost 1 base, leaving 10 bases of the junction unmatched. The CDR3 runs 16 residues. CDR1 SEHNR and CDR2 FQNEAQ come from the germline V gene (reference sequence). The CDR3 sequence is CASSLGIKRDVETQYF. The CDR3 nucleotides are TGTGCCAGCAGCTTAGGGATTAAGCGGGATGTCGAGACCCAGTACTTC. The complete variable domain, with remaining parts taken from reference TRBV7-9 and TRBJ2-5, reads DTGVSQNPRHKITKRGQNVTFRCDPISEHNRLYWYRQTLGQGPEFLTYFQNEAQLEKSRLLSDRFSAERPKGSFSTLEIQRTEQGDSAMYLCASSLGIKRDVETQYFGPGTRLLVL.

This clone was recorded a few times. The chain carries TRBV2 and TRBJ2-2; the match to TRBD2 covers 9 bases. V lost 4 bases and J lost 5; bases outside the gene matches: 5. The CDR3 covers 15 residues. Germline-derived CDR1 and CDR2 are SNHLY and FYNNEI. The CDR3: CASSVAGVKTGELFF. Written as DNA, the CDR3 is TGTGCCAGCAGTGTAGCGGGAGTGAAGACCGGGGAGCTGTTTTTT.

This clone is a singleton in its sample. The chain employs TRBV19 and TRBJ1-5, with D uncertain. The germline V gene encodes CDR1 LNHDA and CDR2 SQIVND (reference sequence). The germline V and J ends were trimmed by 5 bases and 1 base, with 6 bases remaining between them. The CDR3 totals 13 residues. The CDR3 nucleotides read TGTGCCAGTAGTCCCGGGAGCAATCAGCCCCAGCATTTT. Translating it yields CASSPGSNQPQHF.

CDR3 loop: CASSLLQGDTEQFF. The CDR3 DNA follows: TGTGCCAGCAGTTTACTACAGGGTGACACTGAGCAGTTCTTC. J is TRBJ2-1 and V is TRBV28; the D gene is possibly TRBD1 (6 bases). Trimming cost V 2 bases and J 9 bases, with 14 bases left between them. This CDR3 comprises 14 residues. Germline V gives CDR1 MDHEN, CDR2 SYDVKM.

V and J are TRBV5-1 and TRBJ2-1; maybe TRBD2 (5 bases). With 3 bases removed from V and 10 bases from J, the gap between germline ends came to 14 bases. The germline CDR1 and CDR2 sequences are SGHRS and YFSETQ. The CDR3 has 13 amino acids. In DNA, the CDR3 is TGCGCCAGCAGCTCATCCGATAGGGAGGAGCAGTTCTTC. Translation: CASSSSDREEQFF.

The V call is TRBV27, the J call TRBJ1-2; D is undetermined. CDR1 MNHEY and CDR2 SMNVEV come from the germline V gene (reference sequence). This CDR3 contains 14 residues. V was pared by 2 bases and J by 3 bases, with 10 bases between. The CDR3 loop reads CASSLSWRDYGYTF. Written as DNA, the CDR3 is TGTGCCAGCAGTTTAAGTTGGAGAGACTATGGCTACACCTTC.

The chain combines TRBV19 with TRBJ2-3; D is unresolved. Per the germline V gene, CDR1 is LNHDA and CDR2 is SQIVND (reference sequence). Trimming pared 6 bases from V and 2 bases from J, leaving 12 bases between. The CDR3 length is 14 residues. CDR3 in amino acids: CASSGIEATDTQYF. The CDR3 coding sequence is TGTGCCAGTAGCGGAATCGAAGCCACAGATACGCAGTATTTT.

This clone was picked up one time. The chain recombines TRBV27 with TRBJ2-5; TRBD1 aligns across 8 bases. The germline gives CDR1 MNHEY, CDR2 SMNVEV (reference sequence). The CDR3 spans 14 residues. Unmatched junction bases numbered 10, after V lost 4 bases and J lost 9 bases. CDR3: CASSSDRAGRAQYF. In DNA, the CDR3 is TGTGCCAGCAGTTCGGACAGGGCGGGACGGGCCCAGTACTTC.

The CDR3 loop is CASSRQGGNQPQHF. Written as DNA, the CDR3 is TGTGCCAGCAGTCGACAGGGGGGCAATCAGCCCCAGCATTTT. This chain links TRBV28 with TRBJ1-5; 9 bases agree with TRBD1. Looked up from germline, CDR1 is MDHEN and CDR2 is SYDVKM. With 5 bases clipped from V and 2 bases from J, the junction kept 1 base outside the gene matches. CDR3 length: 14 residues.

V and J are TRBV6-5 and TRBJ2-3; D remains ambiguous. This CDR3 comprises 13 residues. The V end was cut by 0 bases, the J end by 10 bases, with 11 bases between. The germline V gene has CDR1 MNHEY and CDR2 SVGAGI. This CDR3 is CASSYSLANPQYF. CDR3 bases: TGTGCCAGCAGTTACTCTCTGGCAAACCCGCAGTATTTT.

This clone was observed once. V is TRBV4-2 and J is TRBJ2-5, with D maybe TRBD1 (6 bases). This CDR3 is built from 16 residues. Trimming left V 2 bases short and J 5 bases short, with 18 bases between. CDR1 LGHNA and CDR2 YNFKEQ come from the germline V gene. This CDR3 is CASSQTTGTRPETQYF. The CDR3, as DNA: TGTGCCAGCAGCCAAACAACAGGGACACGACCCGAGACCCAGTACTTC.